These T cell receptor beta chains were read from a single sample in a study of glioma-infiltrating T cells after dendritic cell vaccination. The table came from immunoSEQ multiplex PCR; TCRdb's copy has only in-frame clones and leaves some out. The sample yields roughly 60,000 clones, about 89% seen once. The source was blood, collected after dendritic cell vaccination. The receptors derive from a human donor with glioblastoma. Each CDR3 is given with its conserved first and last residue. The order of the fields is D gene, clone size, J gene, V gene, CDR3 protein, CDR3 DNA. D genes are given only for firm matches. The size field is filled for only some rows; it gives once, few, many or a size class.

D gene: NA
clone size: NA
J gene: TRBJ1-6
V gene: TRBV5-1
CDR3 protein: CASSFQTGTPNNSPLHF
CDR3 DNA: TGCGCCAGCAGCTTCCAAACCGGGACACCTAATAATTCACCCCTCCACTTT

D gene: TRBD2
clone size: few
J gene: TRBJ2-3
V gene: TRBV6-6
CDR3 protein: CASSLGLAGTDTQYF
CDR3 DNA: TGTGCCAGCAGTCTGGGGCTAGCGGGCACAGATACGCAGTATTTT

D gene: NA
clone size: NA
J gene: TRBJ1-1
V gene: TRBV9
CDR3 protein: CASSVGGGITNTEAFF
CDR3 DNA: TGTGCCAGCAGCGTAGGGGGAGGGATTACGAACACTGAAGCTTTCTTT

D gene: TRBD1
clone size: NA
J gene: TRBJ1-1
V gene: TRBV30
CDR3 protein: CAWRTGLDTEAFF
CDR3 DNA: TGTGCCTGGCGGACAGGGTTGGACACTGAAGCTTTCTTT

D gene: NA
clone size: NA
J gene: TRBJ1-2
V gene: TRBV25-1
CDR3 protein: CASSESQYGYTF
CDR3 DNA: TGTGCCAGCAGTGAATCTCAGTATGGCTACACCTTC

D gene: NA
clone size: NA
J gene: TRBJ2-7
V gene: TRBV5-8
CDR3 protein: CASLESGVPYEQYF
CDR3 DNA: TGTGCCAGCCTGGAGTCCGGAGTCCCCTACGAGCAGTACTTC

D gene: NA
clone size: NA
J gene: TRBJ1-2
V gene: TRBV29-1
CDR3 protein: CSVEGSGRYGYTF
CDR3 DNA: TGCAGCGTTGAAGGGTCAGGGCGCTATGGCTACACCTTC

D gene: TRBD1
clone size: NA
J gene: TRBJ1-5
V gene: TRBV6-6
CDR3 protein: CASSYGTGGNQPQHF
CDR3 DNA: TGTGCCAGCAGTTACGGGACAGGGGGGAATCAGCCCCAGCATTTT

D gene: NA
clone size: NA
J gene: TRBJ1-1
V gene: TRBV7-2
CDR3 protein: CASSLFQGSPTEAFF
CDR3 DNA: TGTGCCAGCAGCTTATTCCAGGGAAGTCCCACTGAAGCTTTCTTT

D gene: NA
clone size: NA
J gene: TRBJ1-5
V gene: TRBV5-6
CDR3 protein: CASSRQGLRNQPQHF
CDR3 DNA: TGTGCCAGCAGCCGGCAGGGTCTCCGCAATCAGCCCCAGCATTTT

D gene: TRBD1
clone size: NA
J gene: TRBJ2-4
V gene: TRBV10-3
CDR3 protein: CAISGTDRGRGIQYF
CDR3 DNA: TGTGCCATCAGTGGCACAGACAGGGGCCGGGGCATTCAGTACTTC

D gene: TRBD1
clone size: NA
J gene: TRBJ1-3
V gene: TRBV10-3
CDR3 protein: CAISGPGQDLSGNTIYF
CDR3 DNA: TGTGCCATCAGTGGGCCGGGACAGGATCTCTCTGGAAACACCATATATTTT

D gene: NA
clone size: NA
J gene: TRBJ2-7
V gene: TRBV4-2
CDR3 protein: CASSQQQGLGDEQYF
CDR3 DNA: TGTGCCAGCAGCCAACAACAGGGTTTGGGGGACGAGCAGTACTTC

D gene: TRBD1
clone size: NA
J gene: TRBJ1-2
V gene: TRBV10-3
CDR3 protein: CAISGVDRGHGYTF
CDR3 DNA: TGTGCCATCAGTGGGGTAGACAGGGGGCATGGCTACACCTTC

D gene: TRBD1
clone size: NA
J gene: TRBJ1-5
V gene: TRBV6-5
CDR3 protein: CASRGGQGARQPQHF
CDR3 DNA: TGTGCCAGCAGGGGGGGACAGGGGGCCCGTCAGCCCCAGCATTTT

D gene: NA
clone size: once
J gene: TRBJ1-4
V gene: TRBV9
CDR3 protein: CASSVVGGDREKLFF
CDR3 DNA: TGTGCCAGCAGCGTAGTTGGGGGGGATCGGGAAAAACTGTTTTTT

D gene: NA
clone size: NA
J gene: TRBJ1-5
V gene: TRBV18
CDR3 protein: CASSPTATPNRPQHF
CDR3 DNA: TGTGCCAGCTCACCGACAGCTACTCCCAACCGGCCCCAGCATTTT

D gene: NA
clone size: NA
J gene: TRBJ2-5
V gene: TRBV5-4
CDR3 protein: CASSLPSRETQYF
CDR3 DNA: TGTGCCAGCAGCTTGCCTAGTCGCGAGACCCAGTACTTC

D gene: NA
clone size: once
J gene: TRBJ1-5
V gene: TRBV9
CDR3 protein: CASSAGGNNQPQHF
CDR3 DNA: TGTGCCAGCAGCGCCGGAGGAAACAATCAGCCCCAGCATTTT

D gene: TRBD1
clone size: NA
J gene: TRBJ2-3
V gene: TRBV5-6
CDR3 protein: CASSRLDRVTTRDTQYF
CDR3 DNA: TGTGCCAGCAGCCGACTGGACAGGGTAACCACTCGGGATACGCAGTATTTT

D gene: TRBD1
clone size: NA
J gene: TRBJ2-7
V gene: TRBV19
CDR3 protein: CASSATTGSSYEQYF
CDR3 DNA: TGTGCCAGTAGCGCTACGACAGGGAGCTCCTACGAGCAGTACTTC

D gene: NA
clone size: NA
J gene: TRBJ1-1
V gene: TRBV4-1
CDR3 protein: CASSHRDKFANPEAFF
CDR3 DNA: TGCGCCAGCAGCCACCGGGACAAATTTGCGAACCCTGAAGCTTTCTTT

D gene: NA
clone size: NA
J gene: TRBJ1-1
V gene: TRBV9
CDR3 protein: CASSVDRANTEAFF
CDR3 DNA: TGTGCCAGCAGCGTAGACAGGGCGAACACTGAAGCTTTCTTT

D gene: NA
clone size: few
J gene: TRBJ2-6
V gene: TRBV21-1
CDR3 protein: CASSKVASSSGANVLTF
CDR3 DNA: TGTGCCAGCAGCAAAGTTGCCTCTAGCTCTGGGGCCAACGTCCTGACTTTC

D gene: NA
clone size: NA
J gene: TRBJ1-4
V gene: TRBV27
CDR3 protein: CASSPRGGEGGEKLFF
CDR3 DNA: TGTGCCAGCAGTCCTCGGGGGGGGGAGGGCGGTGAAAAACTGTTTTTT

D gene: NA
clone size: NA
J gene: TRBJ1-2
V gene: TRBV9
CDR3 protein: CASSVFQGNGYTF
CDR3 DNA: TGTGCCAGCAGCGTCTTTCAGGGGAATGGCTACACCTTC